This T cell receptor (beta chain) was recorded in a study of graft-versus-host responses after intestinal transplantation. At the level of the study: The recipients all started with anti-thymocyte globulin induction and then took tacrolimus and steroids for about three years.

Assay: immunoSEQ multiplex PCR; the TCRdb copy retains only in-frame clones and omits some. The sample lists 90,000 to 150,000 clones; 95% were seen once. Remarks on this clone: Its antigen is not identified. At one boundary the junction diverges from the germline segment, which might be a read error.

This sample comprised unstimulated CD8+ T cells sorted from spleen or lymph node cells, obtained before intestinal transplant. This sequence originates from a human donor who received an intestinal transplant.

The CDR3 DNA is TGTGCCAGTAGTATAAGGACAGTTGGTTCATCCTACGAGCAGCACTTC. Translating gives CASSIRTVGSSYEQHF. J is TRBJ2-7 and V is TRBV19, with D possibly being TRBD1 (6 bases). This CDR3 is 16 amino acids long. Germline V CDR1 and CDR2: LNHDA, SQIVND (reference sequence).